These 19 T cell receptor beta chains came from one sample sequenced in a study of blood T cell repertoires in COVID-19. Profiling relied on immunoSEQ multiplex PCR, and the TCRdb table lists in-frame clones only, not all of them. This sample has about 220,000 clones, with approximately 84% found just once. The sample was peripheral blood. The origin of the receptors is a man aged 45-65 years who had recovered from COVID-19.

This clone came up once. V gene TRBV10-3 combines with J gene TRBJ2-5; maybe TRBD1 (6 bases). Germline loops: CDR1 ENHRY, CDR2 SYGVKD. This CDR3 spans 15 amino acids. Trimming removed 5 bases at V and 1 base at J, with 14 bases between. The CDR3 nucleotides are TGTGCCATCAGTAGGGGGAACGGGATCCAAGAGACCCAGTACTTC. It encodes CAISRGNGIQETQYF.

This chain connects TRBV21-1 to TRBJ2-1; TRBD2, the table's D call, lacks a check against the DNA. TRBV21-1 is a recognized pseudogene. CDR3 length equals 18 residues. CDR3 nucleotide sequence: TGTGCCAGCAGCAAAGTCGTAGGGACTAGCGGGGTTAACAATGAGCAGTTCTTC. It specifies CASSKVVGTSGVNNEQFF.

V is TRBV7-8 and J is TRBJ1-2; D gene unclear. Germline CDR1 SGHVS, CDR2 FQNEAQ. V lost 1 base, J lost 4 bases, and 7 bases lay in between. This CDR3 spans 13 amino acids. CDR3 DNA: TGTGCCAGCAGCTTAGGAGGGATCTATGGCTACACCTTC. Its protein is CASSLGGIYGYTF.

The chain uses TRBV9 and TRBJ2-5; TRBD2 matches 7 bases. CDR1 and CDR2 from the germline V gene are SGDLS and YYNGEE. This CDR3 contains 16 residues. Germline trimming cut 4 bases from V and 5 bases from J; bases unmatched to any gene: 14. The CDR3 sequence is CASSSQGAGVWETQYF. The CDR3, as DNA: TGTGCCAGCAGCTCACAAGGGGCGGGAGTGTGGGAGACCCAGTACTTC.

This sequence joins TRBV6-5 and TRBJ2-1, with 7 bases identical to TRBD1. Germline V gene sequence: CDR1 MNHEY, CDR2 SVGAGI. The CDR3 spans 15 residues. J gave up 0 bases and V 6 bases, and 5 bases lay outside the gene matches. CDR3 in DNA: TGTGCCAGCAGGACGGGACAGTTCTCCTACAATGAGCAGTTCTTC. Protein: CASRTGQFSYNEQFF.

The rearrangement links TRBV18 to TRBJ1-5; the match to TRBD1 covers 8 bases. This CDR3 region has 14 residues. The V segment lost 6 bases and the J segment 2 bases; nucleotides outside the gene matches: 3. The germline gives CDR1 KGHSH, CDR2 LQKENI. CDR3 sequence reads: CASSGTGGNQPQHF. CDR3 nucleotides: TGTGCCAGCTCGGGGACAGGAGGCAATCAGCCCCAGCATTTT.

The rearrangement links TRBV11-2 to TRBJ2-1; 13 nucleotides align to TRBD2. The V gene end was trimmed by 3 bases and the J gene end by 7 bases; junction bases not matched to a gene: 9. CDR1 is SGHAT, CDR2 FQNNGV, per germline. This CDR3 comprises 17 residues. For the CDR3, the DNA is TGTGCCAGCAGCTTTCTCCTACTAGCGGGAGGGCGAAATGAGCAGTTCTTC. Translation: CASSFLLLAGGRNEQFF.

The rearrangement joins TRBV6-1 to TRBJ2-5; the D gene is possibly TRBD2 (6 bases). There are 14 residues in the CDR3. Trimming cost V 2 bases and J 4 bases, with 11 bases left between them. Germline assignment: CDR1 MNHNS and CDR2 SASEGT. As DNA, the CDR3 is TGTGCCAGCAGTGAATTAGGGAGGCGAGAGACCCAGTACTTC. This encodes CASSELGRRETQYF.

The rearrangement joins TRBV4-1 to TRBJ1-6; D might be TRBD1 (5 bases). CDR3 size: 15 residues. Trimming removed 0 bases at V and 11 bases at J, with 14 bases between. Germline CDR1 is MGHRA and CDR2 is YSYEKL. The CDR3 protein is CASSQDNAGRTPLHF. The DNA for the CDR3 is TGCGCCAGCAGCCAAGATAATGCGGGGCGGACACCCCTCCACTTT.

The chain carries TRBV19 and TRBJ2-7; 8 bases line up with TRBD2. CDR3 size: 14 residues. After removal of 6 bases from V and 2 bases from J, the junction contained 6 bases not matched to a gene. Per germline, CDR1 LNHDA and CDR2 SQIVND (reference sequence). CDR3 sequence reads: CASSNSGMAYEQYF. The CDR3 DNA reads TGTGCCAGTAGCAATAGCGGGATGGCCTACGAGCAGTACTTC.

This clone has just one count. The gene calls are TRBV27 and TRBJ1-1; possible D gene TRBD1, 6 bases. From germline, CDR1 is MNHEY and CDR2 SMNVEV (reference sequence). The CDR3 totals 14 residues. V dropped 6 bases and J dropped 8 bases, with 19 bases sitting between them. In DNA, the CDR3 is TGTGCCAGCAGCCCCTACAGGGTCGCCACCGAAGCTTTCTTT. It translates to CASSPYRVATEAFF.

The chain uses TRBV18 and TRBJ1-3; 8 nucleotides align to TRBD1. CDR3 length: 18 residues. Germline CDR1 is KGHSH and CDR2 is LQKENI. V was clipped by 6 bases and J by 0 bases; unmatched bases: 13. CDR3 amino acids: CASSPISTGELSGNTIYF. The CDR3 DNA follows: TGTGCCAGCTCCCCTATTTCGACAGGGGAACTCTCTGGAAACACCATATATTTT.

V is TRBV6-6 and J is TRBJ2-7; 10 nucleotides agree with TRBD1. Germline CDR1 is MNHNY and CDR2 is SVGAGI (reference sequence). The CDR3 extends over 15 amino acids. Trimming at V came to 7 bases and at J to 0 bases, leaving 6 bases not matched to a gene. The CDR3 coding sequence is TGTGCCAGCACCTGGACAGGGGGAAGCTCCTACGAGCAGTACTTC. The encoded protein is CASTWTGGSSYEQYF.

The chain carries TRBV19 and TRBJ2-7, with 8 bases aligning to TRBD2. J lost 1 base, V lost 4 bases, and 12 bases had no gene match. This CDR3 has 17 amino acids. CDR1 is LNHDA and CDR2 is SQIVND in the germline V gene (reference sequence). The CDR3 bases are TGTGCCAGTAGTAGATCTGGCGGGGGGACCCCTTCCTACGAGCAGTACTTC. Protein: CASSRSGGGTPSYEQYF.

The V call is TRBV27, the J call TRBJ2-7; D may be TRBD1 (6 bases). Looked up from germline, CDR1 is MNHEY and CDR2 is SMNVEV (reference sequence). Trimming took off 3 bases at V and 0 bases at J, with 12 bases between the two ends. The CDR3 is made up of 15 amino acids. The CDR3 DNA reads TGTGCCAGCAGTTTCAGGACAGAGAGCTCCTACGAGCAGTACTTC. Amino acids: CASSFRTESSYEQYF.

In nucleotides, the CDR3 is TGTGCCAGCTCCCGCAGGACAGATACGCAGTATTTT. It translates to CASSRRTDTQYF. V gene TRBV18 combines with J gene TRBJ2-3; no clear D. The V gene lost 6 bases and the J gene lost 3 bases, with 7 bases spanning the gap. Per the germline V gene, CDR1 is KGHSH and CDR2 is LQKENI. The CDR3 length is 12 residues. Together with reference TRBV18 and TRBJ2-3, the CDR3 gives the full variable domain: NAGVMQNPRHLVRRRGQEARLRCSPMKGHSHVYWYRQLPEEGLKFMVYLQKENIIDESGMPKERFSAEFPKEGPSILRIQQVVRGDSAAYFCASSRRTDTQYFGPGTRLTVL.

J is TRBJ2-3 and V is TRBV28; 7 nucleotides line up with TRBD1. Germline V gene data show CDR1 as MDHEN and CDR2 as SYDVKM. J lost 4 bases, V lost 6 bases, and 7 bases had no gene match. CDR3 size: 14 residues. The CDR3 loop reads CASSPGGWADTQYF. The CDR3 nucleotides are TGTGCCAGCAGCCCAGGGGGTTGGGCAGATACGCAGTATTTT.

The chain is built from TRBV9 and TRBJ2-7; no definite D call. CDR3 size: 14 residues. The V and J ends lost 0 bases and 2 bases respectively, with 9 bases between them. Germline-derived CDR1 and CDR2 are SGDLS and YYNGEE. As DNA, the CDR3 is TGTGCCAGCAGCGTAGAAGCCACCACCTACGAGCAGTACTTC. Protein product: CASSVEATTYEQYF.

This clone was seen a single time. V usage is TRBV11-2 and J usage is TRBJ2-7; 8 bases line up with TRBD1. CDR1 is SGHAT and CDR2 is FQNNGV in the germline V gene. J lost 2 bases, V lost 2 bases, and 5 bases had no gene match. The CDR3 runs 15 residues. CDR3 DNA sequence: TGTGCCAGCAGCTTAAGGACAGGGACGCCCTACGAGCAGTACTTC. Translated: CASSLRTGTPYEQYF.